This entry concerns a single T cell receptor (beta chain). These data originate in a study of control samples from healthy donors and cancer patients. Libraries were prepared by immunoSEQ multiplex PCR; TCRdb keeps only in-frame clonotypes and omits some of them. This sample contains roughly 200,000 clones. The receptor's source is a woman aged 25-40 years in good health. Material for sequencing was blood.

CDR3 in DNA: TGTGCCAGCGGGAAGGCGGGTAATCAGCCCCAGCATTTT. It encodes CASGKAGNQPQHF. V gene TRBV2 combines with J gene TRBJ1-5; the D is unclear. Trimming cost V 8 bases and J 4 bases, with 12 bases left between them. This CDR3 is 13 amino acids long. CDR1 is SNHLY, CDR2 FYNNEI, per germline.